A single sample gave rise to the 15 T cell receptor beta chains below, sequenced in a study of CD8 T cells in Susac syndrome. About 0.5 to 1 ug RNA was reverse transcribed with random hexamers. TCRdb called the immunoSEQ multiplex PCR reads again in MiXCR, with one record for every CDR3 protein. Among a few hundred thousand distinct CDR3 sequences, approximately 91% were seen once, and the ten largest hold roughly 0.2%. Sample: CD8+ T cells from PBMCs. The receptors stem from a human donor with multiple sclerosis.

This chain joins TRBV4-1 and TRBJ1-1; maybe TRBD1 (6 bases). Trimming pared 1 base from V and 2 bases from J, leaving 11 bases between. The CDR3 contains 15 residues. CDR1 is MGHRA and CDR2 is YSYEKL in the germline V gene. The CDR3 here is CASSQVPRGNTEAFF. CDR3 nucleotides: TGCGCCAGCAGCCAAGTCCCCAGGGGAAACACTGAAGCTTTCTTT.

CDR3 loop: CASSFGGPKNIQYF. The CDR3 region has the DNA TGTGCCAGCAGTTTTGGGGGTCCCAAAAACATTCAGTACTTC. The gene calls are TRBV27 and TRBJ2-4; D may correspond to TRBD1 or TRBD2 (5 bases each). Trimming took off 3 bases at V and 2 bases at J, with 8 bases between the two ends. The CDR3 runs 14 residues. Germline assignment: CDR1 MNHEY and CDR2 SMNVEV (reference sequence).

The chain is built from TRBV4-3 and TRBJ1-2; D is perhaps TRBD1 (5 bases). Germline V gene sequence: CDR1 LGHNA, CDR2 YSLEER. CDR3 length: 17 amino acids. Between the trimmed V and J ends, which lost 0 bases and 6 bases, there was a span of 20 bases. CDR3 DNA: TGCGCCAGCAGCCAAGATCCCGGGGAGGGGATAATTGATGGCTACACCTTC. It codes for CASSQDPGEGIIDGYTF.

V and J are TRBV4-2 and TRBJ1-1, with D unclear. Trimming pared 0 bases from V and 0 bases from J, leaving 14 bases between. The CDR3 has 17 amino acids. Germline CDR1 LGHNA, CDR2 YNFKEQ. This chain's CDR3 is CASSQDQRSLMNTEAFF. CDR3 DNA: TGTGCCAGCAGCCAAGATCAAAGATCCTTAATGAACACTGAAGCTTTCTTT.

The J gene is TRBJ2-5, the V gene TRBV6-5, with TRBD1 matching 12 bases. Germline V gene lookup returns CDR1 MNHEY and CDR2 SVGAGI. The CDR3 sequence is 17 residues long. With 4 bases clipped from V and 5 bases from J, the junction kept 11 bases outside the gene matches. In DNA, the CDR3 is TGTGCCAGCAGTTTAGCCAGGGGACAGGGGGCGGCTGAGACCCAGTACTTC. Its protein is CASSLARGQGAAETQYF.

The genes are TRBV6-2 or TRBV6-3 and TRBJ2-1; tentatively, D is TRBD1 (6 bases). The CDR3 has 13 residues. V shed 11 bases and J shed 5 bases, with 16 bases lying between them. Germline CDR1 and CDR2: MNHEY and SVGEGT. The CDR3 DNA follows: TGTGCCGGACAAGGGGGTTTAGACAATGAGCAGTTCTTC. This sequence encodes CAGQGGLDNEQFF.

The chain carries TRBV11-2 and TRBJ2-1; D ambiguous. The CDR3 covers 15 residues. The germline V gene encodes CDR1 SGHAT and CDR2 FQNNGV. Trimming stripped 0 bases from V and 8 bases from J, with 14 bases between. The chain's CDR3 is CASSLDSRTIDEQFF. The CDR3 nucleotides are TGTGCCAGCAGCTTAGATTCTAGGACCATCGATGAGCAGTTCTTC.

The V and J genes are TRBV20-1 and TRBJ2-5, with 10 bases fitting TRBD2. Germline values: CDR1 DFQATT, CDR2 SNEGSKA (reference sequence). The CDR3 has 16 residues. The J segment lost 4 bases and the V segment lost 0 bases, leaving 8 bases of the junction unmatched. CDR3 in amino acids: CSARDPLAGDLETQYF. Here the CDR3 DNA reads TGCAGTGCTAGAGATCCCCTAGCGGGGGACTTAGAGACCCAGTACTTC.

This clonotype showed up just a few times. This rearrangement joins TRBV27 to TRBJ2-7; 8 nucleotides align to TRBD1. The CDR3 runs to 14 residues. The ends lost 0 bases at V and 6 bases at J; junction bases unmatched: 4. The V gene's germline CDR1 is MNHEY and CDR2 SMNVEV (reference sequence). CDR3 DNA: TGTGCCAGCAGTTTATCTGTGACAGGGGTCGAGCAGTACTTC. Translation gives CASSLSVTGVEQYF.

The chain combines TRBV6-2 or TRBV6-3 with TRBJ2-1; TRBD2 aligns across 8 bases. The ends lost 3 bases at V and 5 bases at J; junction bases unmatched: 6. In germline, CDR1 is MNHEY, CDR2 SVGEGT. This CDR3 has 15 amino acids. Here the CDR3 DNA reads TGTGCCAGCAGTTATTGGAGTAGCGGGGACAATGAGCAGTTCTTC. It encodes CASSYWSSGDNEQFF.

This clonotype was seen a single time. The V and J genes are TRBV12-3 or TRBV12-4 and TRBJ1-1; the D gene is possibly TRBD1 (5 bases). V was pared by 7 bases and J by 1 base, with 13 bases between. The length of the CDR3 is 14 residues. The CDR3 region is CASTVTGTNTEAFF. In DNA form, the CDR3 reads TGTGCCAGCACCGTGACCGGGACGAACACTGAAGCTTTCTTT.

For the CDR3, the DNA is TGTGCCAGCAGTTTAAACCGGGACGATCTGAACACTGAAGCTTTCTTT. It specifies CASSLNRDDLNTEAFF. This chain connects TRBV27 to TRBJ1-1; D is perhaps TRBD1 (5 bases). Germline V CDR1 and CDR2: MNHEY, SMNVEV (reference sequence). The CDR3 loop spans 16 amino acids. The V gene lost 2 bases and the J gene lost 0 bases, with 13 bases spanning the gap.

CDR3: CASGDRGPLGYGYTF. CDR3 DNA sequence: TGTGCCAGCGGGGACAGGGGTCCCCTAGGCTATGGCTACACCTTC. J is TRBJ1-2 and V is TRBV7-9, with TRBD1 matching 10 bases. J was trimmed by 4 bases and V by 8 bases; bases with no gene match: 10. CDR3 size: 15 residues. Germline V gene lookup returns CDR1 SEHNR and CDR2 FQNEAQ (reference sequence). Drawing the rest from reference TRBV7-9 and TRBJ1-2, the complete variable domain is DTGVSQNPRHKITKRGQNVTFRCDPISEHNRLYWYRQTLGQGPEFLTYFQNEAQLEKSRLLSDRFSAERPKGSFSTLEIQRTEQGDSAMYLCASGDRGPLGYGYTFGSGTRLTVV.

The chain joins TRBV28 to TRBJ2-5; D call uncertain. The V gene's germline CDR1 is MDHEN and CDR2 SYDVKM. The V end was cut by 6 bases, the J end by 2 bases, with 13 bases between. The CDR3 is 14 residues long. The CDR3 DNA reads as TGTGCCAGCAGCCCGCCTCGTGAGCAAGAGACCCAGTACTTC. Amino acids: CASSPPREQETQYF.

The V call is TRBV20-1, the J call TRBJ2-2, with no clear D. The CDR3 spans 14 residues. Trimming took 3 bases from V and 5 from J, leaving 13 bases between them. CDR1 is DFQATT, CDR2 SNEGSKA, per germline (reference sequence). The CDR3 loop reads CSARPGPATGELFF. The CDR3 nucleotides read TGCAGTGCTAGGCCCGGACCGGCAACCGGGGAGCTGTTTTTT.